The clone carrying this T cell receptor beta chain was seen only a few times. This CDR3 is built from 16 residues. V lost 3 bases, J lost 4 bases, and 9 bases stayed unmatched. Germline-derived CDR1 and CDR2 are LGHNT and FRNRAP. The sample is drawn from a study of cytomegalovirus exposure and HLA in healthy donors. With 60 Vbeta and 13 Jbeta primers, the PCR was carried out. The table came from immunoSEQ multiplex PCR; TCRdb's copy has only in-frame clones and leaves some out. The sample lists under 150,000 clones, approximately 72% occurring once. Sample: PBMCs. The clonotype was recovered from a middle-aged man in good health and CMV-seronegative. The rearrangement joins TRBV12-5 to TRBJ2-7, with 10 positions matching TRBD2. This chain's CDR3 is CASGFAGLAMGYEQYF. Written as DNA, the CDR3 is TGTGCTAGTGGTTTCGCGGGACTAGCGATGGGATACGAGCAGTACTTC.